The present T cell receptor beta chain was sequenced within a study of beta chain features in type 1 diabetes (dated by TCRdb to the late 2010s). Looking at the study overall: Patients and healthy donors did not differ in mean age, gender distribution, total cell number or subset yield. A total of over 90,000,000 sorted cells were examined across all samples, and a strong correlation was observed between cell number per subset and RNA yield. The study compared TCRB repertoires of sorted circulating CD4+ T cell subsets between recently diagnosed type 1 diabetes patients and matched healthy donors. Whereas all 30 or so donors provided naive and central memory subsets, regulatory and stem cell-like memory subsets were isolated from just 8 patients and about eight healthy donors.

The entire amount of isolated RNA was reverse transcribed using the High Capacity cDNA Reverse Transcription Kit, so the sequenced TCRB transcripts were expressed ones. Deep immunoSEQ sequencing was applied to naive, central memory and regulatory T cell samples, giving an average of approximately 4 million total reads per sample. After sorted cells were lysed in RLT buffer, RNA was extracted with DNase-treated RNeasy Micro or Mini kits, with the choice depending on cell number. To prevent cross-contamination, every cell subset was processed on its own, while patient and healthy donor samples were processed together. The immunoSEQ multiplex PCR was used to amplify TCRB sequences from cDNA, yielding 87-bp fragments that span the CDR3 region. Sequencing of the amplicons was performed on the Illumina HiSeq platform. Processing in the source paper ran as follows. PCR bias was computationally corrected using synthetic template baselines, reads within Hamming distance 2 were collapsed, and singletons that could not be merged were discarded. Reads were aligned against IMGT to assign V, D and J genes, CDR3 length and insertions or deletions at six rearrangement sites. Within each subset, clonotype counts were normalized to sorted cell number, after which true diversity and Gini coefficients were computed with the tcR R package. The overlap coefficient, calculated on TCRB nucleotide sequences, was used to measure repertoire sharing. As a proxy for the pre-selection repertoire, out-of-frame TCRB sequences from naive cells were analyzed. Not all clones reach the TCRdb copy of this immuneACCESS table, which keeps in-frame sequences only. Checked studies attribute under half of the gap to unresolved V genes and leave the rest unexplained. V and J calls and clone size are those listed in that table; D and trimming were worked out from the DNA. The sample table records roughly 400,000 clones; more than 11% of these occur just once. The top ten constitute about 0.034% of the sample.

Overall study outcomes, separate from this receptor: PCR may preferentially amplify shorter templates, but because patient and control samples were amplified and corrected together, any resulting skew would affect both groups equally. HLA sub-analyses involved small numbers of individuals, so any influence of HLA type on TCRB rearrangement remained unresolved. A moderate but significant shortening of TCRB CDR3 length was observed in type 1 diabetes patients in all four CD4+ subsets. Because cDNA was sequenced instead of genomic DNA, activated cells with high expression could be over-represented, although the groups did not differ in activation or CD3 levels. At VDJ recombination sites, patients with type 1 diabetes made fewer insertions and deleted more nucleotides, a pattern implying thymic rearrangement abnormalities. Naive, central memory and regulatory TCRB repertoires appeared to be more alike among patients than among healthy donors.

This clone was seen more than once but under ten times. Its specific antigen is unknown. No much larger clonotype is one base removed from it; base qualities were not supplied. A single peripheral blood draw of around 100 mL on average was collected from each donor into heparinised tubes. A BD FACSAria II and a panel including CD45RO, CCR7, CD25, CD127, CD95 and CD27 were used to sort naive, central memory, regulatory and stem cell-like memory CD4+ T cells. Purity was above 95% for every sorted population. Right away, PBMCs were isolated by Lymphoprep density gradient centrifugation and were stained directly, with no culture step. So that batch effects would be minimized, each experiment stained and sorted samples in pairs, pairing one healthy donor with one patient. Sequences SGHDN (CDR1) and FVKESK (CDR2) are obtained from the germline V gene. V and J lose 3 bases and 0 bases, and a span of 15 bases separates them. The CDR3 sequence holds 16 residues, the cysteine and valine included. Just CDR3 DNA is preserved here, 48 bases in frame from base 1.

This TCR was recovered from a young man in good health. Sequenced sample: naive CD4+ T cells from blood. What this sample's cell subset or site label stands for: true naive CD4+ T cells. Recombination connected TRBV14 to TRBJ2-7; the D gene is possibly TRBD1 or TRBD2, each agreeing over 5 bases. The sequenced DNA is TGTGCCAGCAGCCATCCGGGACCCAGGAGCTCCTACGAGCAGTACGTC. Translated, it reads CASSHPGPRSSYEQYV.